Sequencing of this T cell receptor (beta chain) was carried out in a study of CXCR3-negative and CXCR3-positive naive CD8 T cells. Overall study findings and caveats: TRB CDR3s were more hydrophobic in CXCR3-positive than in CXCR3-negative naive cells.

Researchers prepared the TRB cDNA libraries using 5' RACE with UMI labels. Each CDR3 protein gets one entry in TCRdb, which reprocessed the 5' RACE reads and gives no DNA. This listing includes about 94,000 distinct CDR3 sequences. In germline, CDR1 is SQVTM, CDR2 ANQGSEA. The CDR3 runs to 14 residues. On this clonotype: The antigen is not known.

Specimen: naive CXCR3+ CD8+ T cells from blood. Specified subset: CD45RO-CCR7+CD27+CD95- naive CD8+ T cells expressing CXCR3 (TNR3+). This TCR was sampled from a human donor in good health. Some clones in this sample may be carry-over from other donors' samples. The V call is TRBV29-1, the J call TRBJ2-3; no DNA is available, so the TRBD1 call from TCRdb remains unchecked. This CDR3 is CSVETGHGADTQYF.